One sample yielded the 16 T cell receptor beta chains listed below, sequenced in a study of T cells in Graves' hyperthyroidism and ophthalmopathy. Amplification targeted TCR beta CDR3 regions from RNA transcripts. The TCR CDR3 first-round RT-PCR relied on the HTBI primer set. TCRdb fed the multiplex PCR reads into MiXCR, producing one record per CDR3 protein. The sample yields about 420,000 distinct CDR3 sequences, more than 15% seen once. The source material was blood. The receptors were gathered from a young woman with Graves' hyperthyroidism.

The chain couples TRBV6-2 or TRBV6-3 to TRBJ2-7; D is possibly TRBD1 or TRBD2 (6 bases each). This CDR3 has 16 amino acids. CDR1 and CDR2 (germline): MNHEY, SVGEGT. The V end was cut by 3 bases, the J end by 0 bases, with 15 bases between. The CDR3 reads CASSYTEGDSSYEQYF. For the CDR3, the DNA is TGTGCCAGCAGTTATACGGAGGGGGACTCCTCCTACGAGCAGTACTTC.

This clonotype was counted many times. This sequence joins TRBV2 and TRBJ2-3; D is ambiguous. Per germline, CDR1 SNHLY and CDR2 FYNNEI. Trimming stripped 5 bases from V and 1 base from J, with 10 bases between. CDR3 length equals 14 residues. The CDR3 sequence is CASSKLVGTDTQYF. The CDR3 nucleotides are TGTGCCAGCAGTAAACTTGTAGGCACAGATACGCAGTATTTT.

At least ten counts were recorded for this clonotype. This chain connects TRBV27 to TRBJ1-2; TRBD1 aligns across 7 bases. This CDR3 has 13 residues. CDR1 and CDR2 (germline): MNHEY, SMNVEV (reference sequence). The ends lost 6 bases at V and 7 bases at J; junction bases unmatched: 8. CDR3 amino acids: CASRPRQGPGYTF. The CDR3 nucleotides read TGTGCCAGCAGACCCCGACAGGGACCTGGCTACACCTTC.

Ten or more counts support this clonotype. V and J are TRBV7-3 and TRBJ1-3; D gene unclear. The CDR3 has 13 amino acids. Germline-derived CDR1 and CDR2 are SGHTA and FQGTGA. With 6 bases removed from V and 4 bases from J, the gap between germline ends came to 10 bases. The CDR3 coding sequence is TGTGCCAGCAGTAAAGGGAGGGGAAACACCATATATTTT. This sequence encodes CASSKGRGNTIYF.

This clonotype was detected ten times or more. CDR3 in DNA: TGCGCCAGCAGCCGCCGGACGGTGGGGGGTGATGGCTACACCTTC. The encoded protein is CASSRRTVGGDGYTF. The chain employs TRBV4-1 and TRBJ1-2, with D possibly matching TRBD1 (5 bases). V lost 4 bases, J lost 6 bases, and 18 bases lay in between. The V gene's germline CDR1 is MGHRA and CDR2 YSYEKL. The CDR3 extends over 15 amino acids.

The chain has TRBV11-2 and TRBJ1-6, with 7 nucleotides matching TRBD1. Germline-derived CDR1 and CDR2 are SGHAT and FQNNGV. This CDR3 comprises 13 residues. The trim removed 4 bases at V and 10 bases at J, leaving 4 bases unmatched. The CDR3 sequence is CASSSRGRSPLHF. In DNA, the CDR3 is TGTGCCAGCAGCTCGAGGGGGCGATCACCCCTCCACTTT.

CDR3 amino acids: CASSFYSGSKWYEQYF. The CDR3, as DNA: TGTGCCAGCAGCTTTTATAGCGGGAGTAAATGGTACGAGCAGTACTTC. This chain links TRBV7-9 with TRBJ2-7; TRBD2 matches at 9 bases. J gave up 4 bases and V 3 bases, and 10 bases lay outside the gene matches. Germline assignment: CDR1 SEHNR and CDR2 FQNEAQ (reference sequence). The CDR3 contains 16 residues. The entire variable domain, with the rest obtained from reference TRBV7-9 and TRBJ2-7, is as follows: DTGVSQNPRHKITKRGQNVTFRCDPISEHNRLYWYRQTLGQGPEFLTYFQNEAQLEKSRLLSDRFSAERPKGSFSTLEIQRTEQGDSAMYLCASSFYSGSKWYEQYFGPGTRLTVT.

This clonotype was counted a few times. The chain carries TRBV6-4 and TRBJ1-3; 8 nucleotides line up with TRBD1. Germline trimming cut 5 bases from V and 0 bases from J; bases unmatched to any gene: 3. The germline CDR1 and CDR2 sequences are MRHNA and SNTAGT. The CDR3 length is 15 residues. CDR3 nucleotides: TGTGCCAGCAGTCTGACAGGGGTCTCTGGAAACACCATATATTTT. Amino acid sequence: CASSLTGVSGNTIYF.

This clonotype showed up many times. The CDR3 bases are TGTGCCAGCAGTCCAGGGGGGGGCAATCAGCCCCAGCATTTT. This translates into CASSPGGGNQPQHF. The chain combines TRBV12-3 or TRBV12-4 with TRBJ1-5, with 7 nucleotides matching TRBD1. The CDR3 extends over 14 amino acids. With 5 bases clipped from V and 2 bases from J, the junction kept 3 bases outside the gene matches.

CDR3 sequence: CASRRTGGKTDTQYF. The DNA of the CDR3 is TGTGCCAGCAGGCGAACAGGGGGCAAAACAGATACGCAGTATTTT. The chain carries TRBV6-1 and TRBJ2-3, with TRBD1 identical over 9 bases. This CDR3 has 15 residues. Germline V gene lookup returns CDR1 MNHNS and CDR2 SASEGT. V lost 6 bases and J lost 3; bases outside the gene matches: 7.

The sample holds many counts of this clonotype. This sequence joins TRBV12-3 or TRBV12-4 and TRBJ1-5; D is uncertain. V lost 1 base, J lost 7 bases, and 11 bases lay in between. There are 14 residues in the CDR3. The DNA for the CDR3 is TGTGCCAGCAGTTTAGGGGGTTGGGAGCAGCCCCAGCATTTT. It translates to CASSLGGWEQPQHF.

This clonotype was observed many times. CDR3 DNA sequence: TGTGCCAGCAGCCAACGCAATCCTTCCGGGGATAGCTCCTATAATTCACCCCTCCACTTT. Amino acids: CASSQRNPSGDSSYNSPLHF. The chain links TRBV14 to TRBJ1-6; D call uncertain. The CDR3 covers 20 residues. CDR1 is SGHDN and CDR2 is FVKESK in the germline V gene. V lost 2 bases and J lost 0, with 20 bases in between.

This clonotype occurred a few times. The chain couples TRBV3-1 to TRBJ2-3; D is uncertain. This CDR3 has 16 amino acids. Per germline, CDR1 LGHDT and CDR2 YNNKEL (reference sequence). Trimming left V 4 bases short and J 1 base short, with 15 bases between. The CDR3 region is CASSLLGKGGTDTQYF. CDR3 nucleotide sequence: TGTGCCAGCAGCCTCCTAGGGAAGGGCGGCACAGATACGCAGTATTTT.

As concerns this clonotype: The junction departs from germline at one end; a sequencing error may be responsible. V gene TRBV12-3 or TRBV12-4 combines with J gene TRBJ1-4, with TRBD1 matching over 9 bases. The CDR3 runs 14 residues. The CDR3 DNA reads TGTGCCGGCAGCCCGACAGGGGGAGGAGAAAAACTGTTTTTT. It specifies CAGSPTGGGEKLFF.

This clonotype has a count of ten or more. CDR3 DNA sequence: TGTGCCAGCAGCTCAGGGGGCACGTATAGCAATCAGCCCCAGCATTTT. It encodes CASSSGGTYSNQPQHF. This chain joins TRBV5-8 and TRBJ1-5, with 8 bases aligning to TRBD1. Germline loops: CDR1 SGHTS, CDR2 YDEGEE. Unmatched junction bases numbered 5, after V lost 3 bases and J lost 0 bases. The CDR3 extends over 16 amino acids.

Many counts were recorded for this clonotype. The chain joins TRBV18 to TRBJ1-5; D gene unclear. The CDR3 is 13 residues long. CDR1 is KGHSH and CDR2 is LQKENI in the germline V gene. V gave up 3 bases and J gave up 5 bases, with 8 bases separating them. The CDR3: CASSPDVDQPQHF. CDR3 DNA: TGTGCCAGCTCACCGGATGTCGATCAGCCCCAGCATTTT.